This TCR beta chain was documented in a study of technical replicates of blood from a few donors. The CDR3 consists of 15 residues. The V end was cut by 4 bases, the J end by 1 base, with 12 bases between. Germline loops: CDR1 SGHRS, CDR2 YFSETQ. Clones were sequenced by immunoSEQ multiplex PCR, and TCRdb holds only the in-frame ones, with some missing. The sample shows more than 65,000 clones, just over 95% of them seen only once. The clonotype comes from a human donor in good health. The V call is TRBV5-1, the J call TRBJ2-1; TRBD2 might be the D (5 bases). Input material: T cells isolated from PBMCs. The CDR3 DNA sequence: TGCGCCAGCAGCCAAAATAGCGAATCCTACAATGAGCAGTTCTTC. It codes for CASSQNSESYNEQFF. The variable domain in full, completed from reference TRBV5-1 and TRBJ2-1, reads KAGVTQTPRYLIKTRGQQVTLSCSPISGHRSVSWYQQTPGQGLQFLFEYFSETQRNKGNFPGRFSGRQFSNSRSEMNVSTLELGDSALYLCASSQNSESYNEQFFGPGTRLTVL.